This is a list of T cell receptor beta chains from one sample in a study of OX40 agonist ivuxolimab in advanced cancers. Libraries were prepared by immunoSEQ multiplex PCR; TCRdb keeps only in-frame clonotypes and omits some of them. This table holds about 52,000 clones, roughly four fifths found once. Material: CD4+ or CD8+ T cells sorted from blood, obtained in a trial of the OX40 agonist ivuxolimab. These receptors all come from an adult with an advanced solid tumor such as melanoma, head and neck, liver or kidney cancer. CDR3s leave out the opening cysteine and the closing phenylalanine or tryptophan. Not all rows give a size; the values are once, few, many and, for expanded clones, a class.

J gene	V gene	clone size	CDR3 protein
TRBJ1-2	TRBV5-6	NA	ASSLAGQGGYGYT
TRBJ2-1	TRBV9	NA	ASSADYYNEQF
TRBJ2-7	TRBV5-1	NA	ASSRGGGQGGYEQY
TRBJ1-5	TRBV10-1	few	ASTEGVFVRGSNQPQH
TRBJ2-3	TRBV7-3	NA	ASSLRGDTDTQY
TRBJ2-3	TRBV9	NA	ASSVWEITDTQY
TRBJ2-7	TRBV20-1	NA	SASPRWEQY
TRBJ1-1	TRBV11-3	NA	ASSLRLNMNTEAF
TRBJ2-7	TRBV6-4	NA	ASSDCPKSYTDPYEQY
TRBJ2-2	TRBV5-1	NA	ASSEYRDTGELF
TRBJ1-6	TRBV15	NA	ATSLEPNNSPLH
TRBJ2-7	TRBV7-2	NA	ASSLGAEAWY
TRBJ2-3	TRBV4-1	NA	ASSQALVGTQY
TRBJ1-5	TRBV7-2	NA	ASSLRGLGRNQPQH
TRBJ2-3	TRBV10-3	NA	AISGGRDSTDTQY
TRBJ2-7	TRBV19	once	ASSGQGAGEQY
TRBJ2-3	TRBV18	once	ASSPPGGGADTQY
TRBJ1-5	TRBV5-5	NA	ASSRDFSYQPQH
TRBJ2-7	TRBV29-1	NA	SVETTGGSYEQY
TRBJ1-2	TRBV7-2	few	ASSPGPGTNYGYT
TRBJ1-5	TRBV7-9	NA	ASSSQGASNQPQH
TRBJ2-5	TRBV11-3	NA	ASSRAGTGAREQY
TRBJ1-2	TRBV11-2	NA	ASSHRPGQGIYGYT
TRBJ1-4	TRBV5-1	NA	ASSLAGQPVEKLF
TRBJ1-5	TRBV6-7	NA	ASVPTSIRGGDQPQH
TRBJ2-1	TRBV5-1	NA	ASGWGGDGEQF
TRBJ1-3	TRBV11-2	NA	ASSLSGLGNTIY
TRBJ2-2	TRBV5-1	few	ASSFRDPNTGELF
TRBJ1-2	TRBV30	NA	ALFRQNLNYGYT
TRBJ2-1	TRBV5-1	once	ASKETSAKNEQF
TRBJ1-1	TRBV5-5	once	ASSPRGYEAF
TRBJ2-2	TRBV5-1	NA	ASKTPGSNTGELF
TRBJ2-5	TRBV27	NA	ASSYRGETQY
TRBJ2-1	TRBV6-1	NA	ASRRDSAYNEQF
TRBJ2-3	TRBV6-6	NA	ASSSPAASTDTQY